The TCR beta chain described here comes from a study of T cell responses to AZD1222 COVID-19 vaccine. Study results and limitations: Samples come after the peak T cell response, not at day 14. Per reports, nearly half of all spike-specific TCRs target regions that are unmutated in variants. The donor cohort was predominantly white British with a female majority, and clonal diversity may have been underestimated.

With regard to this clone: Its specificity is not known.

Sequencing used immunoSEQ multiplex PCR; TCRdb keeps in-frame clones, though not all of them. The sample contains around 84,000 clones, around 88% of which appear only once. CDR3 length: 12 residues. Germline CDR1 is SGHRS and CDR2 is YFSETQ. Trimming cost V 2 bases and J 7 bases; bases outside gene matches: 1. The TCR was taken from an adult in good health. This material consisted of peripheral blood, taken on day 0 of MenACWY control vaccination. The chain couples TRBV5-1 to TRBJ2-7, with 9 bases identical to TRBD1. The DNA of the CDR3 is TGCGCCAGCAGCTTAGACAGGGGGGAGCAGTACTTC. The encoded protein is CASSLDRGEQYF.